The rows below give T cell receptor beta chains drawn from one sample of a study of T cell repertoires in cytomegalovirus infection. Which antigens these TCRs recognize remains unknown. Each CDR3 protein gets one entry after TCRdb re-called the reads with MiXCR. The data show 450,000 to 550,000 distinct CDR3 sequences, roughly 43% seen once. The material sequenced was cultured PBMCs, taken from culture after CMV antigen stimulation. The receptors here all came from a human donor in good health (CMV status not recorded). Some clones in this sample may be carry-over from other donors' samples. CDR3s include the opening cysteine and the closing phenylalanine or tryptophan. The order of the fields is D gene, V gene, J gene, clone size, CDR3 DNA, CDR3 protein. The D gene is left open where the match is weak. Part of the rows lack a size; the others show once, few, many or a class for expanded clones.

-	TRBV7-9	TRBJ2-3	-	TGTGCCAGCAGCTTAGGGTCGGGAGTGCCCACAGATACGCAGTATTTT	CASSLGSGVPTDTQYF
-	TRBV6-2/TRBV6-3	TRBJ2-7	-	TGTGCCAGCAGCACCGGAGGCATACATATCCCCTACGAGCAGTACTTC	CASSTGGIHIPYEQYF
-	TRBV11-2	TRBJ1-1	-	TGTGCCAGCAGAATACGTGCTGAAGCTTTCTTT	CASRIRAEAFF
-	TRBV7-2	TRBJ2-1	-	TGTGCCAGCAGCGCCTCCGGGTACTCCTACAATGAGCAGTTCTTC	CASSASGYSYNEQFF
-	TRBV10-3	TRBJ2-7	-	TGTGCCATCAGTGAGTCGGGAGCGCTTGGCGAGCAGTACTTC	CAISESGALGEQYF
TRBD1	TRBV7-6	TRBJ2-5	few	TGTGCCAGCAGTTCGACAGGGGCATTCCAAGAGACCCAGTACTTC	CASSSTGAFQETQYF
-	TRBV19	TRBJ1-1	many	TGTGCCAGTAGTATGGGTACCGGGAGGGGCACTGAAGCTTTCTTT	CASSMGTGRGTEAFF
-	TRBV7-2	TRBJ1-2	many	TGTGCCAGCAGCTTTAGGCGGCCGGGTGGCTACACCTTC	CASSFRRPGGYTF
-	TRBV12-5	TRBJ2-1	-	TGTGCTATTACAGGGGGAGGGGAGAACAATGAGCAGTTCTTC	CAITGGGENNEQFF
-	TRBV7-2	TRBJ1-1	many	TGTGCCAGCAGCTTACCGAGCGGCTCTAGTACGTTGCGGGTCACTGAAGCTTTCTTT	CASSLPSGSSTLRVTEAFF
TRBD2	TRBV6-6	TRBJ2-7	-	TGTGCCAGCAGCCCCGAGGTAGCGGGGGCTTCCTACGAGCAGTACTTC	CASSPEVAGASYEQYF
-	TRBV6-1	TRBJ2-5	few	TGTGCCAGCAGTGAAACGGTAGACATTCAGGAGACCCAGTACTTC	CASSETVDIQETQYF
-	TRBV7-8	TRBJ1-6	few	TGTGCCAGCAGCCTGACTTCGACAGGATATAATTCACCCCTCCACTTT	CASSLTSTGYNSPLHF
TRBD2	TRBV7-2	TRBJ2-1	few	TGTGCCAGCAGCTCCTCCGGGACTAGAACCAATGAGCAGTTCTTC	CASSSSGTRTNEQFF
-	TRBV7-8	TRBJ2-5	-	TGTGCCAGCAGCCGGACAGTTTCTTGGGAGACCCAGTACTTC	CASSRTVSWETQYF
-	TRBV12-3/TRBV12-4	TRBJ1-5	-	TGTGCCAGCAGTGGGGACATCGAGTGGCCCCAGCATTTT	CASSGDIEWPQHF
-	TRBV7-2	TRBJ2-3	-	TGTGCCAGCAGCTTAGAACAGGGTCCAGATACGCAGTATTTT	CASSLEQGPDTQYF